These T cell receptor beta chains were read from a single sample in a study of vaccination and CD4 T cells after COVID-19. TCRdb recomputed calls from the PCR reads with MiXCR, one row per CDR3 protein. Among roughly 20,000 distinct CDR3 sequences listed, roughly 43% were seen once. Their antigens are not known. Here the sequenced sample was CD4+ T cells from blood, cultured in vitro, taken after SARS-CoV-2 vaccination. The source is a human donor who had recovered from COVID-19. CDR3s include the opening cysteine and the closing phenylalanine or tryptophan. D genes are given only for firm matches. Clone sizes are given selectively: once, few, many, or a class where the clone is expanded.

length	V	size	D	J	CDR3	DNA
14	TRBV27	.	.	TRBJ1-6	CASRARPDNSPLHF	TGTGCCAGCCGGGCAAGGCCCGATAATTCACCCCTCCACTTT
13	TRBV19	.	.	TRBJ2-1	CASSATTYNEQFF	TGTGCCAGTAGTGCGACTACCTACAATGAGCAGTTCTTC
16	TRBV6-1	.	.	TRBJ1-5	CASRPGQSGGNQPQHF	TGTGCCAGCAGACCCGGACAGTCCGGTGGCAATCAGCCCCAGCATTTT
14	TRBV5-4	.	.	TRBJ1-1	CASSLDPIGTEAFF	TGTGCCAGCAGCTTGGATCCTATAGGAACTGAAGCTTTCTTT
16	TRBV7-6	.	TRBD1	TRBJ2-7	CASSLAGVRGLDEQYF	TGTGCCAGCAGCTTAGCGGGGGTGAGGGGGCTGGACGAGCAGTACTTC
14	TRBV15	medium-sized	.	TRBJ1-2	CATSTRTSGYGYTF	TGTGCCACCAGCACACGAACCTCGGGCTATGGCTACACCTTC
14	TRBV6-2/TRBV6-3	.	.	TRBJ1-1	CASSRTGPFSWAFF	TGTGCCAGCAGTCGTACCGGGCCATTCTCATGGGCTTTCTTT
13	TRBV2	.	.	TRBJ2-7	CASDLSGAYEQYF	TGTGCCAGCGACCTCAGTGGAGCCTACGAGCAGTACTTC
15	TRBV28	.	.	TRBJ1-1	CASNPPRGQGTEAFF	TGTGCCAGCAACCCGCCCCGGGGGCAAGGGACTGAAGCTTTCTTT
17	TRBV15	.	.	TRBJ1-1	CATSTHPGGGTNTEAFF	TGTGCCACCAGCACCCACCCCGGGGGGGGTACGAACACTGAAGCTTTCTTT
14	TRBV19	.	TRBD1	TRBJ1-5	CASTGTGGNQPQHF	TGTGCCAGTACCGGGACAGGGGGAAATCAGCCCCAGCATTTT
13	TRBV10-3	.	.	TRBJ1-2	CAISPDGYYGYTF	TGTGCCATCAGCCCGGACGGCTACTATGGCTACACCTTC
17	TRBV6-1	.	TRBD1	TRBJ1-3	CASSPGTGGYGGNTIYF	TGTGCCAGCAGCCCCGGGACAGGGGGATATGGTGGAAACACCATATATTTT
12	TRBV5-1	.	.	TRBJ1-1	CASSPRADEAFF	TGCGCCAGCAGCCCCAGAGCAGATGAAGCTTTCTTT
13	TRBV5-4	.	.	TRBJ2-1	CASSLTQGGEQFF	TGTGCCAGCAGCTTAACGCAGGGTGGTGAGCAGTTCTTC